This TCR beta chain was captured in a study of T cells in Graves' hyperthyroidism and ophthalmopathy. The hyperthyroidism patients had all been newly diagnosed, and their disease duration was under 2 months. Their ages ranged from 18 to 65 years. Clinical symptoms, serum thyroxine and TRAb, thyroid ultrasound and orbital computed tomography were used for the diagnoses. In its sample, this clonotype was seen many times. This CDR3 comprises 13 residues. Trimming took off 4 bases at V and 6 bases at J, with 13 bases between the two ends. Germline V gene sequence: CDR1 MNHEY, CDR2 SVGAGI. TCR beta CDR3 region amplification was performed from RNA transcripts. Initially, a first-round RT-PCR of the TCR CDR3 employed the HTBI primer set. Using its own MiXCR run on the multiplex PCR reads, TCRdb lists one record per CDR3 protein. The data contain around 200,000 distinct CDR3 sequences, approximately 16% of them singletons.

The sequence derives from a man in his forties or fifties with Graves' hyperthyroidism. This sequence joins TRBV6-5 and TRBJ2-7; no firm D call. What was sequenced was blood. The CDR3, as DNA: TGTGCCAGCAGTTTACGACGGTCTCTCGAGCAGTACTTC. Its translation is CASSLRRSLEQYF.